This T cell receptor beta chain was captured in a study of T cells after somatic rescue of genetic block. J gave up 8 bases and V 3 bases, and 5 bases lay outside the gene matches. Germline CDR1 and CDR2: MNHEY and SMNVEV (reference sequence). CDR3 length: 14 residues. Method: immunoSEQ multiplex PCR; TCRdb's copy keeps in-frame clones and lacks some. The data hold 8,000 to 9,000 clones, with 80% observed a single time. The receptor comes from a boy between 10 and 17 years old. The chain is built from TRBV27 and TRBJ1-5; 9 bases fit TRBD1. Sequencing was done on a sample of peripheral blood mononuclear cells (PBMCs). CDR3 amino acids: CASSFTGGLEPQHF. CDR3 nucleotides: TGTGCCAGCAGTTTCACAGGGGGCCTCGAGCCCCAGCATTTT.